The clone carrying this T cell receptor (beta chain) has just a few counts. Each cDNA molecule carried a unique molecular identifier. MiXCR was run by TCRdb on the 5' RACE reads, yielding one entry per CDR3 protein. The sample has tens of thousands of distinct CDR3 sequences, roughly 15% seen once. The sample comes from a study of early T cells in non-severe SARS-CoV-2 infection. The CDR3 is 12 amino acids. V shed 1 base and J 7 bases; nucleotides not matched to a gene: 0. CDR1 is DFQATT, CDR2 SNEGSKA, per germline (reference sequence). This sample comprised whole blood, obtained at baseline. V usage is TRBV20-1 and J usage is TRBJ2-1; 8 bases match TRBD2. This TCR derives from an adult who was a healthcare worker with PCR-confirmed SARS-CoV-2 infection or an uninfected control (not recorded which). The CDR3 DNA follows: TGCAGTGCTAGAGCGGGAGGGAATGAGCAGTTCTTC. It translates to CSARAGGNEQFF.